The source of this TCR beta chain is a study of blood T cells in healthy people across ages. Germline V gene sequence: CDR1 SGHTA, CDR2 FQGNSA. The CDR3 contains 14 residues. Trimming at V came to 10 bases and at J to 4 bases, leaving 13 bases not matched to a gene. Through a sample-barcoded 5' primer and a J-beta primer mix, a second PCR was run for about 6 to 11 cycles. MiXCR, applied by TCRdb to the 5' RACE reads, yields one record per CDR3 protein. This sample has about 750,000 distinct CDR3 sequences, with roughly 50% found just once. The V gene is TRBV7-2, the J gene TRBJ2-7; 7 nucleotides align to TRBD1. Sequencing input: blood. The sequence was collected from an elderly man in good health. For the CDR3, the DNA is TGTGCCACTACCGACAGGGCCGTTGCGTACGAGCAGTACTTC. Translated: CATTDRAVAYEQYF. Full variable domain (outside the CDR3, taken from reference TRBV7-2 and TRBJ2-7): GAGVSQSPSNKVTEKGKDVELRCDPISGHTALYWYRQSLGQGLEFLIYFQGNSAPDKSGLPSDRFSAERTGGSVSTLTIQRTQQEDSAVYLCATTDRAVAYEQYFGPGTRLTVT.